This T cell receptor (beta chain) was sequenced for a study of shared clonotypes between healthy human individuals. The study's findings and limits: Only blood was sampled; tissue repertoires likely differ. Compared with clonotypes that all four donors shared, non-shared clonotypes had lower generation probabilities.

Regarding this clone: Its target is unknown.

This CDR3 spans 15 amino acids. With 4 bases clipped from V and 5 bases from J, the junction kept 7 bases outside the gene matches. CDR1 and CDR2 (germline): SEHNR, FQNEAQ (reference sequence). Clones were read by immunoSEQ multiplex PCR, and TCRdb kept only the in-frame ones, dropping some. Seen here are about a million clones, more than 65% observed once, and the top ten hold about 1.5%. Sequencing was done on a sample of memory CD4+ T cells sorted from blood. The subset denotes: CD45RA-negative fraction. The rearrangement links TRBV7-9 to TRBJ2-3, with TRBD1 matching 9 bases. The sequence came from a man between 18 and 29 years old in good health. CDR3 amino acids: CASSSGQGYKDTQYF. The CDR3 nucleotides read TGTGCCAGCAGCTCGGGACAGGGTTATAAAGATACGCAGTATTTT.